The clone carrying this TCR beta chain was observed a handful of times. Its specificity is not known. This sample is part of a study of CD8 T cells in ankylosing spondylitis. Trimming took 4 bases from V and 3 from J, leaving 13 bases between them. The germline gives CDR1 SEHNR, CDR2 FQNEAQ (reference sequence). The CDR3 is made up of 14 amino acids. As the method for making TCR beta libraries, quantitative 5'-RACE with molecular barcodes was used. TCRdb reprocessed the 5' RACE reads with MiXCR, giving one entry per CDR3 protein. The sample comprises 750,000 to 850,000 distinct CDR3 sequences, approximately 12% of which are singletons, and under 0.6% rests with the top ten. Findings and caveats of the study: Disease-linked clones were reportedly significantly enriched in matched ankylosing spondylitis synovial fluid. What seemed typical of ankylosing spondylitis blood was a TCR beta motif built from roughly 8 highly homologous variants.

The receptor was isolated from a male donor with ankylosing spondylitis. The sample comprised blood, either unsorted or a sorted T cell fraction (not recorded which). The rearrangement uses TRBV7-9 and TRBJ2-7, with D perhaps matching TRBD2 (5 bases). CDR3 sequence (DNA): TGTGCCAGCAGCTCGTTCGGGGAAGGCTACGAGCAGTACTTC. Its translation: CASSSFGEGYEQYF.